The present T cell receptor beta chain was sequenced within a study of blood T cell repertoires in COVID-19. Study-wide background: Some COVID-19 samples were acute and others convalescent; all came from the United States, Italy and Spain. PBMCs, B-cell-depleted T cells, or T cells were the source of the cDNA or gDNA that made up the material.

In the source study's methods: Reference gene primer amplification in the assay estimated nucleated cell counts. Produced via immunoSEQ multiplex PCR; TCRdb's table is partial and in-frame only. Clone size and the V and J calls come from that table; the DNA yielded D and trimming. This table holds about 67,000 clones, roughly nine tenths found once. The trim removed 5 bases at V and 7 bases at J, leaving 10 bases unmatched. Germline CDR1 SGHRS, CDR2 YFSETQ. This CDR3 comprises 15 residues. The clonotype comes from a man aged 45 to 65 with active COVID-19. Sequencing was performed on peripheral blood. The rearrangement links TRBV5-1 to TRBJ2-1; 9 bases align to TRBD1. The CDR3 region has the DNA TGCGCCAGCAGAGTTCCGGGACAGGGATATAATGAGCAGTTCTTC. This sequence encodes CASRVPGQGYNEQFF. The variable domain in full, completed from reference TRBV5-1 and TRBJ2-1, reads KAGVTQTPRYLIKTRGQQVTLSCSPISGHRSVSWYQQTPGQGLQFLFEYFSETQRNKGNFPGRFSGRQFSNSRSEMNVSTLELGDSALYLCASRVPGQGYNEQFFGPGTRLTVL.